The 26 T cell receptor beta chains below come from one sample, sequenced in a study of tumor and adjacent non-tumor tissue in lung cancer (dated by TCRdb to the late 2010s). Bulk unsorted tissue served as the source for RNA extraction, and RNA quality was assessed using a NanoDrop ND-1000 and an Agilent 2100. Library creation used multiplex PCR. Sequencing was performed on an Illumina HiSeq 2500. TCRbeta libraries were constructed through three rounds of nested PCR with primers (Table S4) according to protocols adapted from ARM-PCR. In-frame beta chains were kept once TCRdb had trimmed the public reads at Q25 with fastp and called clones with MiXCR. Duplicate CDR3 protein sequences are folded into a single record with the most common DNA and genes. The sample has 200,000 or so distinct CDR3 sequences on record, 71% of them singletons. 25% of the sample is taken by the ten largest. Source material: lung tumor tissue. These receptors came from a man aged 60 to 75 with non-small cell lung cancer.

The chain joins TRBV6-6 to TRBJ1-2; 7 nucleotides agree with TRBD1. Per germline, CDR1 MNHNY and CDR2 SVGAGI (reference sequence). V was pared by 9 bases and J by 6 bases, with 10 bases of the junction left unmatched. The CDR3 has 13 amino acids. The CDR3 region is CARRSTGDNGYTF. The CDR3 DNA is TGTGCCAGAAGATCCACAGGGGATAATGGCTACACCTTC.

This clonotype occurred once. One end of the junction varies from germline; a read error may be responsible. This chain uses TRBV6-2 or TRBV6-3 with TRBJ2-1; 10 positions agree with TRBD2. Germline values: CDR1 MNHEY, CDR2 SVGEGT. The CDR3 is made up of 19 amino acids. CDR3 sequence reads: CASNYPNYASGSSGNEQSF. CDR3 DNA sequence: TGTGCCAGCAATTACCCAAACTATGCTAGCGGGAGTTCTGGCAATGAGCAGTCCTTC.

In the case of this clonotype: The junction shows a germline mismatch at one end, possibly a read error. The chain carries TRBV10-1 and TRBJ2-7; 12 positions agree with TRBD1. Germline CDR1 WNHNN, CDR2 SYGVQD (reference sequence). The CDR3 spans 13 residues. The CDR3 spells CATRGQGAYEHYF. The DNA for the CDR3 is TGCGCCACCAGGGGACAGGGGGCATACGAGCATTACTTC.

Regarding this clonotype: As the CDR3 is not closed by the conserved phenylalanine or tryptophan, this likely results from a read error. It is unclear where the CDR3 begins or ends on the DNA, so no DNA is shown, and the CDR3 is as TCRdb lists it. The chain combines TRBV20-1 with TRBJ1-6; TRBD1 is taken as the D call from the table, unchecked against the DNA. With termini counted, the CDR3 has 16 amino acids. In germline, CDR1 is DFQATT, CDR2 SNEGSKA (reference sequence). Here the CDR3 reads CSARTPGPRGNSPIHV.

Worth noting for this clonotype: A read error may be the cause here, since a much bigger clone is one base away. This chain links TRBV4-1 with TRBJ2-3; TRBD1 matches 9 bases. Germline CDR1 and CDR2: MGHRA and YSYEKL. The CDR3 contains 17 residues. V lost 4 bases and J lost 2; bases outside the gene matches: 10. The CDR3 loop is CASSPPRGQGDTDTQYF. CDR3 sequence (DNA): TGCGCCAGCAGCCCACCTCGGGGACAGGGAGACACAGATACGCAGTATTTT.

The rearrangement uses TRBV6-2 or TRBV6-3 and TRBJ2-2, with 7 nucleotides matching TRBD2. V lost 2 bases and J lost 3; bases outside the gene matches: 3. This CDR3 spans 15 amino acids. CDR1 and CDR2 (germline): MNHEY, SVGEGT. CDR3: CASSYAGADTGELFF. CDR3 bases: TGTGCCAGCAGTTACGCGGGAGCGGACACCGGGGAGCTGTTTTTT.

The sample holds a few counts of this clonotype. One base away lies a much larger clone, so this may be a sequencing read error. V usage is TRBV12-3 or TRBV12-4 and J usage is TRBJ1-5; D may be TRBD1 (5 bases). There are 13 residues in the CDR3. CDR3 protein: CTSSSGWNQPQHF. CDR3 DNA: TGTACCAGCAGTTCAGGGTGGAATCAGCCCCAGCATTTT.

This clonotype was found once. This could be a read error, since a much larger clone is one nucleotide away. The genes are TRBV20-1 and TRBJ2-3, with D uncertain. The tail of the sequence fits TRBJ1-5 better, so the J call may be wrong. This CDR3 spans 12 amino acids. CDR1 is DFQATT and CDR2 is SNEGSKA in the germline V gene (reference sequence). CDR3 in amino acids: CSATVGTDTQHF. CDR3 nucleotide sequence: TGCAGTGCTACTGTAGGCACAGATACGCAGCATTTT.

A word on this clonotype: An end of the junction does not agree with germline; a read error may underlie this. The V gene is TRBV4-3, the J gene TRBJ1-1; D remains unclear. CDR3 length: 17 amino acids. Germline V CDR1 and CDR2: LGHNA, YSLEER. The CDR3 sequence is CASSQDVPGSSGSETSF. In DNA, the CDR3 is TGCGCCAGCAGCCAAGACGTTCCGGGCAGTTCGGGCTCTGAAACTTCCTTT.

With regard to this clonotype: The CDR3 does not close with the conserved phenylalanine or tryptophan, likely indicating a read error. This chain links TRBV4-3 with TRBJ2-7; 8 nucleotides line up with TRBD1. The CDR3 contains 13 residues. Germline CDR1 reads LGHNA; CDR2 reads YSLEER. The CDR3: CDSGRGRLSEQYI. CDR3 nucleotides: TGCGACAGCGGCAGGGGGCGCCTAAGCGAGCAGTACATC.

This clonotype came up a few times. The chain has TRBV6-6 and TRBJ2-4; 7 bases fit TRBD1. The CDR3 length is 17 residues. Germline V CDR1 and CDR2: MNHNY, SVGAGI (reference sequence). V was clipped by 0 bases and J by 1 base; unmatched bases: 6. The CDR3 is CASSYSRGGAAKNIQYF. The CDR3 DNA sequence: TGTGCCAGCAGTTACTCGAGAGGGGGCGCGGCCAAAAACATTCAGTACTTC.

Details on this clonotype: A read error may account for a junction end that differs from germline. This sequence joins TRBV4-2 and TRBJ2-6; tentatively, D is TRBD1 (5 bases). The CDR3 spans 16 residues. The germline V gene has CDR1 LGHNA and CDR2 YNFKEQ. The CDR3 DNA reads as TGTGCTAGCAGCCAAGAGTTGAGTTGTGGGGCCAACCTCCTGACTTTC. Its translation is CASSQELSCGANLLTF.

A word on this clonotype: A clone one base away is much larger, so this may be a read error. The chain's CDR3 is CSTSGGDGTQYF. CDR3 DNA: TGCAGTACTAGCGGGGGGGATGGTACGCAGTATTTT. The V and J genes are TRBV20-1 and TRBJ2-3, with TRBD2 identical over 13 bases. The CDR3 runs 12 residues. Germline lookup yields CDR1 DFQATT and CDR2 SNEGSKA (reference sequence).

As concerns this clonotype: The junction shows a germline mismatch at one end, possibly a read error. V and J are TRBV6-5 and TRBJ2-1; no definite D call. The CDR3 has 12 amino acids. Germline V lookup: CDR1 MNHEY, CDR2 SVGAGI. The CDR3 reads CASCYLNNEQFF. CDR3 DNA sequence: TGTGCCAGCTGTTACTTAAACAATGAGCAGTTCTTC.

This clonotype was seen at least ten times. J is TRBJ2-3 and V is TRBV20-1; D not certain. The CDR3 is 14 residues long. Trimming removed 0 bases from V and 4 bases from J, with 11 bases in between. In germline, CDR1 is DFQATT, CDR2 SNEGSKA (reference sequence). The CDR3 DNA reads TGCAGTGCTAGAGATGCGATAGGCCCAGATACGCAGTATTTT. Amino acids: CSARDAIGPDTQYF.

This clonotype was counted once. Germline is not matched at one junction end, which may reflect a read error. This chain connects TRBV12-3 or TRBV12-4 to TRBJ2-5; D possibly corresponds to TRBD2 (8 bases). The CDR3 is made up of 13 amino acids. The CDR3 loop reads CVSGGTGAQSQYF. In DNA form, the CDR3 reads TGTGTCAGCGGGGGCACAGGGGCGCAGTCCCAGTACTTC.

Comment on this clonotype: This may be a read error, as it is one base from a much larger clone. The missing conserved phenylalanine or tryptophan at the end of this CDR3 makes a read error likely. The chain recombines TRBV4-3 with TRBJ2-7; D is uncertain. CDR1 and CDR2 (germline): LGHNA, YSLEER. V dropped 4 bases and J dropped 0 bases, with 7 bases sitting between them. The CDR3 covers 13 residues. CDR3 amino acids: CASSRGLSYEQYY. The CDR3 DNA sequence: TGCGCCAGCAGCCGAGGTCTCTCCTACGAGCAGTACTAC.

Comments on this clonotype: The CDR3 does not end in the conserved phenylalanine or tryptophan, so this is likely a read error. The chain couples TRBV30 to TRBJ2-7; D might be TRBD1 (6 bases). The CDR3 contains 12 residues. Looked up from germline, CDR1 is GTSNPN and CDR2 is SVGIG (reference sequence). The V end lost 4 bases, the J end lost 5 bases, and 12 bases lay between the germline ends. The CDR3 sequence: CAWTQGSHEQYL. The CDR3, as DNA: TGTGCCTGGACCCAGGGGTCTCACGAGCAGTACTTA.

This clonotype has only a few counts. The J gene is TRBJ2-7, the V gene TRBV10-3; TRBD1 might be the D (5 bases). The germline V and J ends were trimmed by 6 bases and 4 bases, with 13 bases remaining between them. Germline loops: CDR1 ENHRY, CDR2 SYGVKD. The CDR3 runs 13 residues. The CDR3 loop reads CAIRDTTKYEQYF. CDR3 DNA sequence: TGTGCCATCAGGGACACAACGAAATACGAGCAGTACTTC.

The chain recombines TRBV28 with TRBJ1-6; the D gene is possibly TRBD1 (5 bases). V gave up 6 bases and J gave up 5 bases, with 20 bases separating them. The CDR3 extends over 17 amino acids. CDR1 MDHEN and CDR2 SYDVKM come from the germline V gene. The CDR3 DNA is TGTGCCAGCAGGGCGGGAGGTAGGGGCTTTAATAATTCACCCCTCCACTTT. It translates to CASRAGGRGFNNSPLHF.

V is TRBV12-3 or TRBV12-4 and J is TRBJ2-7; 12 positions match TRBD2. Trimming removed 5 bases from V and 1 base from J; junction bases left unmatched: 12. CDR3 length: 18 residues. In DNA form, the CDR3 reads TGTGCCAGCAGTCGTTACGGGACTAGCGGGCCCAGGTCCTACGAGCAGTACTTC. It yields the protein CASSRYGTSGPRSYEQYF.

As for this clonotype: An end of the junction does not agree with germline; a read error may underlie this. This chain links TRBV11-1 with TRBJ2-7; 9 bases are a match to TRBD2. Germline-derived CDR1 and CDR2 are SGHAT and FQDESV (reference sequence). The length of the CDR3 is 14 residues. This chain's CDR3 is CASSLSGRGDEQYF. CDR3 DNA: TGTGCTAGCAGCCTTAGCGGGAGAGGGGACGAGCAGTACTTC.

Details on this clonotype: A much larger clone lies one base from this, so it may be a read error. This chain joins TRBV29-1 and TRBJ2-7; D ambiguous. The CDR3 covers 12 residues. The germline V gene has CDR1 SQVTM and CDR2 ANQGSEA. The V and J ends lost 8 bases and 3 bases respectively, with 14 bases between them. The CDR3 nucleotides read TGCAGCATAATGAAGGACCGCTACGAGCAGTACTTC. Residues: CSIMKDRYEQYF.

Worth noting for this clonotype: A read error may account for a junction end that differs from germline. This sequence joins TRBV12-3 or TRBV12-4 and TRBJ1-6, with D unresolved. This CDR3 comprises 13 residues. The CDR3 nucleotides read TGTGCCAGGAGAGTCTGGGCTAATTCACCCTTCCACTTT. Protein: CARRVWANSPFHF.

Of note for this clonotype: The junction shows a germline mismatch at one end, possibly a read error. The V gene is TRBV4-2, the J gene TRBJ1-1; D is unresolved. Germline lookup yields CDR1 LGHNA and CDR2 YNFKEQ. The CDR3 is 13 residues long. CDR3: CASSRRMNTKAFF. The CDR3 nucleotides read TGTGCCAGCAGCCGCCGCATGAACACTAAAGCTTTCTTT.

This clonotype was observed at least ten times. This chain connects TRBV4-2 to TRBJ2-3; TRBD2 agrees at 10 bases. From germline, CDR1 is LGHNA and CDR2 YNFKEQ. CDR3 length: 15 residues. The V segment lost 5 bases and the J segment 1 base; nucleotides outside the gene matches: 3. The CDR3 DNA reads TGTGCCAGCAGCTTCGGGACTAGCGGCACAGATACGCAGTATTTT. Translated: CASSFGTSGTDTQYF.